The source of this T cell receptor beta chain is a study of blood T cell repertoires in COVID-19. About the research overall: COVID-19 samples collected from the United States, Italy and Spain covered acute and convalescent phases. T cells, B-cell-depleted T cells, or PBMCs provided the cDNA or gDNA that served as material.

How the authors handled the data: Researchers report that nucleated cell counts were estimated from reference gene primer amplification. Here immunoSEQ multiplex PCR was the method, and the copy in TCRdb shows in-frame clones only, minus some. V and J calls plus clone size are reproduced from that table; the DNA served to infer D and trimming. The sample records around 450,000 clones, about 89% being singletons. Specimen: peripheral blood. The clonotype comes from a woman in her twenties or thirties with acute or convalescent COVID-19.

Here the CDR3 reads CASSLGTGSSAYEQYF. The CDR3 region has the DNA TGTGCCAGCAGCTTAGGGACAGGGAGTTCGGCCTACGAGCAGTACTTC. The chain has TRBV11-2 and TRBJ2-7, with 8 bases identical to TRBD1. Looked up from germline, CDR1 is SGHAT and CDR2 is FQNNGV. The trim removed 1 base at V and 2 bases at J, leaving 7 bases unmatched. This CDR3 comprises 16 residues.